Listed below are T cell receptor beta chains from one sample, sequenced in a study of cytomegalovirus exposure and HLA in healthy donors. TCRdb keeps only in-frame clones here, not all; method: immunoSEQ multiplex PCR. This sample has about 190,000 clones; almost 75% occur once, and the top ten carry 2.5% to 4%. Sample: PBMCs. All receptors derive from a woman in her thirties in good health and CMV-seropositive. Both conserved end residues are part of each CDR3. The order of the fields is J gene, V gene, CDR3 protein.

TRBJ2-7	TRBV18	CASSSGTLTYEQYF
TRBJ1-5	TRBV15	CATSRDSGQPQHF
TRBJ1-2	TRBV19	CASSLDRGYTF
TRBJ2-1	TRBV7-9	CASSPPVTSGSENEQFF
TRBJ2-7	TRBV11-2	CASSLNSGIYEQYF
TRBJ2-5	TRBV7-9	CASTRERSEQYF
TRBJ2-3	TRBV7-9	CASSSQTGLDTQYF
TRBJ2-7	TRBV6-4	CASSPTSLTYEQYF
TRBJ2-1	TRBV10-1	CASSEWDRGGEQFF
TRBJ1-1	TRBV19	CASSMGQGETEAFF
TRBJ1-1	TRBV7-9	CASSFGGSTEAFF
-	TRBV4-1	CASSQEDGRFNEQYF
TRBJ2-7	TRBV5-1	CASSLVNRASSPYEQYF
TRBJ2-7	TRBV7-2	CASSWAGGHSYEQYF
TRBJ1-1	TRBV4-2	CASSQGGEDTEAFF
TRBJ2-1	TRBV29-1	CSAVHLGSYNEQFF
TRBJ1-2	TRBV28	CASSFGQGNYGYTF
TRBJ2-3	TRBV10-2	CASSPILADTQYF
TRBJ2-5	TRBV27	CASSLLGGRETQYF
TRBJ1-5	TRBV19	CASSIRTGTNQPQHF
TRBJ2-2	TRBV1	CTSSQDRVSGYTGELFF
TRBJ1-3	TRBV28	CASSRGPGNTIYF
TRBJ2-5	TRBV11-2	CASSLDHPVQETQYF
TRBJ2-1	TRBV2	CARASGNNEQFF
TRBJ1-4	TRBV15	CATSILRTGGNEKLFF
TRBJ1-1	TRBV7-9	CASSLSASQNTEAFF
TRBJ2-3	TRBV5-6	CASSLLTSGSTDTQYF
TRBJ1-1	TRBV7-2	CASSLSGQRNTEAFF
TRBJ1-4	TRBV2	CASNGGATNEKLFF
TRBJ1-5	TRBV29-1	CSVGAGDDQPQHF
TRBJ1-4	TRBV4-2	CASSRQWGFNEKLFF
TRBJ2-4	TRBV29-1	CSVEGLAGGENIQYF
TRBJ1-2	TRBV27	CASSLSRAGNGYTF
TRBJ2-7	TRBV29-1	CSVRQGTYEQYF
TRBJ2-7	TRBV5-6	CASSFVRYEQYF
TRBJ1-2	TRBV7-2	CASSEAGGYTF
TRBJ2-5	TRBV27	CASSTTGGGETQYF
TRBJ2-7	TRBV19	CASNQGPPRYGQYF
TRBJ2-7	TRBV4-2	CASSQDDGGLAGVYEQYF
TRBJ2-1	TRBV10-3	CAISSGSTREQFF
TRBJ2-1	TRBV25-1	CASSDPLSGSVSYEQFF
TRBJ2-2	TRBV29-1	CSAGTENTGELFF
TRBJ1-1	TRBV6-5	CASSEVRGKTEAFF
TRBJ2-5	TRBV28	CASSDRTAETQYF
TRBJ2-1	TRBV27	CASSPSRTGEIYNEQFF
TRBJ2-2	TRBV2	CASGRGTGELFF
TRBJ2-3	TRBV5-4	CASSEGQGETDTQYF
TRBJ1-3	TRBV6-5	CASSYQGAGGNTIYF
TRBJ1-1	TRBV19	CASSLQGQSTEAFF
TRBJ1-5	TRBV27	CASSFGGSNQPQHF
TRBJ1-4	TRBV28	CASSWSGKLFF
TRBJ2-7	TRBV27	CASSPWAASTDYEQYF
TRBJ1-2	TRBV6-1	CASMDSPWNYGYTF
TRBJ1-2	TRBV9	CASSPTSAWGVDGYTF
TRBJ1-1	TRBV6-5	CASSWERGRGTEAFF
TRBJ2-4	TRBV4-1	CASSQGLAVGGPKNIQYF